This T cell receptor (beta chain) emerged from a study of cytomegalovirus exposure and HLA in healthy donors. Donors were ostensibly healthy at sampling, although undocumented immune exposures were probable. Remarks on this clone: Its matching antigen is unknown.

V lost 6 bases to trimming and J lost 0 bases, with 14 bases between them. Germline lookup yields CDR1 MNHEY and CDR2 SMNVEV (reference sequence). The CDR3 totals 15 residues. General study points: An apparent linkage of common viral pathogens to several of the most significant clusters emerged in a later analysis.

The PCR was carried out with 60 Vbeta primers and 13 Jbeta primers. Only in-frame clones appear in the TCRdb table, and some are missing; sequencing was by immunoSEQ multiplex PCR. The sample contains some 240,000 clones, more than 75% of which appear only once. J is TRBJ1-1 and V is TRBV27; possible D gene TRBD1, 5 bases. The sequence derives from a male donor in good health and CMV-seronegative. What was sequenced was PBMCs. The CDR3 region is CASSPVRGVNTEAFF. The CDR3 coding sequence is TGTGCCAGCAGCCCAGTCCGGGGGGTGAACACTGAAGCTTTCTTT.